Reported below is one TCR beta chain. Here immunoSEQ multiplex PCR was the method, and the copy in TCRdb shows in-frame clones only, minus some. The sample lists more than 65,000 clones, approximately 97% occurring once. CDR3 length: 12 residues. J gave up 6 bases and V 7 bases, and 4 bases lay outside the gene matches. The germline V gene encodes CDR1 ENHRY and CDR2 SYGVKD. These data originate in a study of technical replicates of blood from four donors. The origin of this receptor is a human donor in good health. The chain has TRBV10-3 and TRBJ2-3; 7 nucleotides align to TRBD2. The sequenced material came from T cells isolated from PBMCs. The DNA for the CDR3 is TGTGCCATCATGGCGGGAGCGGATACGCAGTATTTT. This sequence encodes CAIMAGADTQYF.